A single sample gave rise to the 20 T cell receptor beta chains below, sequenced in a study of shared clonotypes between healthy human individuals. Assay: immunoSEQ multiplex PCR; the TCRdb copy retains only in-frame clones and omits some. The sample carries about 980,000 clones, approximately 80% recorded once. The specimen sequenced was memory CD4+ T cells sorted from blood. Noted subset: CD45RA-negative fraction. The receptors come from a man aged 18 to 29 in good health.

The CDR3 coding sequence is TGTGCCAGCTCACCGACTAGCGGGGGGTCTGCCGGGGCCAACGTCCTGACTTTC. Translating it yields CASSPTSGGSAGANVLTF. The chain couples TRBV18 to TRBJ2-6, with 13 bases matching TRBD2. Trimming removed 3 bases from V and 4 bases from J; junction bases left unmatched: 6. Germline V gives CDR1 KGHSH, CDR2 LQKENI. The CDR3 has 18 amino acids.

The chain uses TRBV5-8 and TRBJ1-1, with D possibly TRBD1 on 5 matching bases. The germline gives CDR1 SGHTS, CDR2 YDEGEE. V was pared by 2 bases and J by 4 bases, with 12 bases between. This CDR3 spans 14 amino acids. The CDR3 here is CASSLRGVATEAFF. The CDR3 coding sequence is TGTGCCAGCAGCTTAAGAGGGGTAGCCACTGAAGCTTTCTTT.

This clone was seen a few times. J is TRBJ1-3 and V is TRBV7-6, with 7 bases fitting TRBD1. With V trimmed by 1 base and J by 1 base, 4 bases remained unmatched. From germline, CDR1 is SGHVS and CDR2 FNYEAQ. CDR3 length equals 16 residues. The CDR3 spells CASSLVQQGSGNTIYF. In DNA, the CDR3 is TGTGCCAGCAGCTTAGTCCAACAGGGGTCTGGAAACACCATATATTTT.

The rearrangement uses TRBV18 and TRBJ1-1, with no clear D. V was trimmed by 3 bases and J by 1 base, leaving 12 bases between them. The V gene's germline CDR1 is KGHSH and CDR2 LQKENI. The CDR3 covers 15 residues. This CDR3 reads CASSPSELPNTEAFF. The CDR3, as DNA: TGTGCCAGCTCACCTTCGGAACTCCCGAACACTGAAGCTTTCTTT.

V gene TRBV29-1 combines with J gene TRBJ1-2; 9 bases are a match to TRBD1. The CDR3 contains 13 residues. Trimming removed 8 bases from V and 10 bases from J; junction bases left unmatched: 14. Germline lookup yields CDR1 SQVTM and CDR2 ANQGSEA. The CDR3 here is CSFSGGTGSVYTF. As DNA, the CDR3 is TGCAGCTTTAGTGGCGGGACAGGGTCAGTCTACACCTTC.

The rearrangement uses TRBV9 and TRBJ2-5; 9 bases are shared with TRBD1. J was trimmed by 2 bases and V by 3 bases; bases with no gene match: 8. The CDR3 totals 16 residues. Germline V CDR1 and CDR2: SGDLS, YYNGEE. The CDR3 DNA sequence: TGTGCCAGCAGCGCGGGACAGGGACGAGGGCAAGAGACCCAGTACTTC. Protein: CASSAGQGRGQETQYF.

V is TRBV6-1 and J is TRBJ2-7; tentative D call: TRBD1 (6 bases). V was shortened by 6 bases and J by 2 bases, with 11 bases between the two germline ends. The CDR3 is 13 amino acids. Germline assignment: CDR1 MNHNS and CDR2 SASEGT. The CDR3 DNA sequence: TGTGCCAGCAGCCTACAGGGCCCCTACGAGCAGTACTTC. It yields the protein CASSLQGPYEQYF.

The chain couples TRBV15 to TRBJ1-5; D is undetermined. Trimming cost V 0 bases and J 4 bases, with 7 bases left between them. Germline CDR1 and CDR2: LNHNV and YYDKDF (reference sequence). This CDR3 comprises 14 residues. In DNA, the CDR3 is TGTGCCACCAGCAGAGAAACGAGTAATCAGCCCCAGCATTTT. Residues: CATSRETSNQPQHF.

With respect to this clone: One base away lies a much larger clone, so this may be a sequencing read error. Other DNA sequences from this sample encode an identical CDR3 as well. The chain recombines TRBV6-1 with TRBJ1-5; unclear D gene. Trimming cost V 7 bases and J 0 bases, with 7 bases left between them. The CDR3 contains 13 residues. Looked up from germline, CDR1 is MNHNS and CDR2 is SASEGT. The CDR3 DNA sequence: TGTGCCAGCACACGCGATAGCAATCAGCCCCAGCATTTT. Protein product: CASTRDSNQPQHF.

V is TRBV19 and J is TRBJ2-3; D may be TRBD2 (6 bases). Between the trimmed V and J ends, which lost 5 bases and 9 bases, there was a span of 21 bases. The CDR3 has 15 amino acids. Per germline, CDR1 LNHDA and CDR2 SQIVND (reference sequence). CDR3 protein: CASSPRTAGTQTQYF. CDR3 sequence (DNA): TGTGCCAGTAGTCCCCGGACCGCGGGGACCCAAACGCAGTATTTT.

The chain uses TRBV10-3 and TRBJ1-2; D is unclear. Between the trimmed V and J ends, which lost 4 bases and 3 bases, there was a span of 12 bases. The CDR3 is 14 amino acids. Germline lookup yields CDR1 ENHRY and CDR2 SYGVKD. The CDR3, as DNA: TGTGCCATCAGTGGGTCTGGGAGTGACTATGGCTACACCTTC. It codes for CAISGSGSDYGYTF.

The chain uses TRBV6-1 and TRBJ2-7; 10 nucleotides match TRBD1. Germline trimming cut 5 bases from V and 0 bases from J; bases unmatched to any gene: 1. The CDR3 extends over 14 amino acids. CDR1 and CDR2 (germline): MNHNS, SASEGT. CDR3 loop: CASSRTGGSYEQYF. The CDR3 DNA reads TGTGCCAGCAGTCGGACAGGGGGCTCCTACGAGCAGTACTTC.

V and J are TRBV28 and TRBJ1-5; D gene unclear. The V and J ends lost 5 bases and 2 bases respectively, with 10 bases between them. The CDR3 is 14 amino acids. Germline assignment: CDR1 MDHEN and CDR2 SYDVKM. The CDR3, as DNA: TGTGCCAGCAGTACAACAGTGGGCAATCAGCCCCAGCATTTT. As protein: CASSTTVGNQPQHF.

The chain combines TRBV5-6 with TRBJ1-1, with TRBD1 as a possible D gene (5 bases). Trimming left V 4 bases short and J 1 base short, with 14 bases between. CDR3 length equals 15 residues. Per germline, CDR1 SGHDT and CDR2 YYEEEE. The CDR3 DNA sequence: TGTGCCAGCAGCCCCTGGACACTACAGAACACTGAAGCTTTCTTT. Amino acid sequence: CASSPWTLQNTEAFF.

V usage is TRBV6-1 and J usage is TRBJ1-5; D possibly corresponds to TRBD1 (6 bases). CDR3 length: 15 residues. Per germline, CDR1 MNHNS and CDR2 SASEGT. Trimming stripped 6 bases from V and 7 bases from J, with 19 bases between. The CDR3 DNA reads TGTGCCAGCAGGCCCGGAGGGGGGGGCCAGCAGCCCCAGCATTTT. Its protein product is CASRPGGGGQQPQHF.

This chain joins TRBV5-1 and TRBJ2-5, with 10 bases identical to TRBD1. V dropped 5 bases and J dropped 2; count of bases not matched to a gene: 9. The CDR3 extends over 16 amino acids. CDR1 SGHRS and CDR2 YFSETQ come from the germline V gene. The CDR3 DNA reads TGCGCCAGCAGAGAAGGGACAGGGGTTCCACAAGAGACCCAGTACTTC. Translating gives CASREGTGVPQETQYF.

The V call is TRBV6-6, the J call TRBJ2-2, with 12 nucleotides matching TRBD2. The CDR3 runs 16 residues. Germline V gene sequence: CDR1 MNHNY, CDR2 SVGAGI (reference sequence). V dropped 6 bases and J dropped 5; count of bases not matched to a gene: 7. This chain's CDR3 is CASRDAGTSGTGELFF. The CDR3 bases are TGTGCCAGCAGGGACGCCGGGACTAGCGGGACCGGGGAGCTGTTTTTT.

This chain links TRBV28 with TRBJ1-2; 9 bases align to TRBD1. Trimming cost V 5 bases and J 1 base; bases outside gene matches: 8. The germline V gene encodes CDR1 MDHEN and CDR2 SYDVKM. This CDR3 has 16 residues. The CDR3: CASSPPGQGFNYGYTF. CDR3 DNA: TGTGCCAGCAGTCCCCCGGGACAGGGCTTTAACTATGGCTACACCTTC.

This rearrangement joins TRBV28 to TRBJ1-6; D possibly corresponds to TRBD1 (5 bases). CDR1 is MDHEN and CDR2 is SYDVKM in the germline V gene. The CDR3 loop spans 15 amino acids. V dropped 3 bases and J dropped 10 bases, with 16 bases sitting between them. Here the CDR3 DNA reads TGTGCCAGCAGTTTTGACAGTAGAGTCCAATCACCCCTCCACTTT. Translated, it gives CASSFDSRVQSPLHF.

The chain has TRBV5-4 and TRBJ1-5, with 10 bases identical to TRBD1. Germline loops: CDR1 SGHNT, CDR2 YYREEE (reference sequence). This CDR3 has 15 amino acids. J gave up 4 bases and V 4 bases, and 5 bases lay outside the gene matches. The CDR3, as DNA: TGTGCCAGCAGCCGCTGGGGACAGGGGAATCAGCCCCAGCATTTT. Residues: CASSRWGQGNQPQHF. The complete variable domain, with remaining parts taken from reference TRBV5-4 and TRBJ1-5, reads ETGVTQSPTHLIKTRGQQVTLRCSSQSGHNTVSWYQQALGQGPQFIFQYYREEENGRGNFPPRFSGLQFPNYSSELNVNALELDDSALYLCASSRWGQGNQPQHFGDGTRLSIL.